This T cell receptor beta chain was captured by sequencing in a study of T-cell memory formation after mild COVID-19. Overall study results and limits: CD8+ contracting clones occupied EMRA, while CD4+ ones occupied mainly CM and EM. Clones that contracted from day 15 to 85 had balanced CD4/CD8; later expanders were CD4+ biased.

In regard to this clonotype: Its antigen is unidentified.

In germline, CDR1 is LNHNV, CDR2 YYDKDF (reference sequence). The CDR3 spans 14 residues. The V end lost 1 base, the J end lost 6 bases, and 10 bases lay between the germline ends. TCR alpha and TCR beta cDNA libraries with sample barcodes and UMIs came from 5'RACE using constant-segment primers. TCRdb re-derived calls from the 5' RACE reads in MiXCR, one entry per CDR3 protein. The sample yields about 210,000 distinct CDR3 sequences, around 27% seen once. The rearrangement links TRBV15 to TRBJ2-1; D possibly corresponds to TRBD1 (5 bases). This TCR was sampled from an adult woman who had mild COVID-19 (a few samples of this study predate the infection). Cell type and time point are not known. The sample taken for sequencing was PBMCs or a T cell subset sorted from them (not recorded which). CDR3 residues: CATSRGRQGNEQFF. CDR3 nucleotides: TGTGCCACCAGCAGAGGTAGGCAGGGCAATGAGCAGTTCTTC.